The 15 T cell receptor beta chains given below trace back to one sample, sequenced in a study of T cells after yellow fever vaccination. Each CDR3 protein gets one entry after TCRdb re-called the 5' RACE reads with MiXCR. Here the sample spans around 100,000 distinct CDR3 sequences, approximately 8.4% being singletons. Source: CD8+ T cells sorted from PBMCs, taken 45 days after the yellow fever booster vaccination. All receptors derive from a man aged 25-40 years who received the YFV17D yellow fever vaccine.

This clonotype showed up many times. This chain links TRBV20-1 with TRBJ2-7; D might be TRBD1 or TRBD2, each matching 5 bases. Germline V CDR1 and CDR2: DFQATT, SNEGSKA (reference sequence). This CDR3 is 14 amino acids long. V dropped 0 bases and J dropped 8 bases, with 17 bases sitting between them. For the CDR3, the DNA is TGCAGTGCTAGAGAATTTTTGCAGCCGGGGCAGCAGTACTTC. This translates into CSAREFLQPGQQYF.

This chain joins TRBV7-2 and TRBJ1-4; D is possibly TRBD1 (5 bases). There are 15 residues in the CDR3. Trimming cost V 3 bases and J 0 bases, with 8 bases left between them. Germline-derived CDR1 and CDR2 are SGHTA and FQGNSA. CDR3: CASSLTDSTNEKLFF. As DNA, the CDR3 is TGTGCCAGCAGCTTGACAGATTCAACTAATGAAAAACTGTTTTTT.

The sample holds many counts of this clonotype. The rearrangement links TRBV7-8 to TRBJ2-1; TRBD2 matches at 8 bases. The CDR3 totals 15 residues. J gave up 4 bases and V 5 bases, and 7 bases lay outside the gene matches. The germline CDR1 and CDR2 sequences are SGHVS and FQNEAQ. CDR3 region: CASSPAGEAYNEQFF. CDR3 DNA: TGTGCCAGCAGCCCAGCGGGGGAAGCGTACAATGAGCAGTTCTTC.

The rearrangement uses TRBV7-8 and TRBJ1-3; D unclear. CDR3 length equals 14 residues. CDR1 is SGHVS and CDR2 is FQNEAQ in the germline V gene. V lost 8 bases to trimming and J lost 0 bases, with 11 bases between them. This chain's CDR3 is CASRPGSSGNTIYF. The CDR3 bases are TGTGCCAGCCGACCCGGATCCTCTGGAAACACCATATATTTT.

This clonotype was detected ten times or more. The chain recombines TRBV6-2 or TRBV6-3 with TRBJ2-1; no reliable D call. The CDR3 is 14 residues long. V lost 7 bases, J lost 3 bases, and 13 bases lay in between. CDR1 is MNHEY and CDR2 is SVGEGT in the germline V gene. The CDR3 nucleotides read TGTGCCAGCAACCCCCGATGGAACTACAATGAGCAGTTCTTC. Translating it yields CASNPRWNYNEQFF.

This clonotype was recorded many times. The chain joins TRBV30 to TRBJ2-7, with 9 positions matching TRBD1. The CDR3 spans 13 residues. The germline V gene has CDR1 GTSNPN and CDR2 SVGIG (reference sequence). V dropped 1 base and J dropped 7; count of bases not matched to a gene: 5. CDR3 in DNA: TGTGCCTGGAGTGGACCGGACAGGGGAGAGCAGTACTTC. The encoded protein is CAWSGPDRGEQYF.

This clonotype was recorded at least ten times. The chain is built from TRBV6-6 and TRBJ2-1, with TRBD2 matching over 12 bases. Germline V CDR1 and CDR2: MNHNY, SVGAGI (reference sequence). The CDR3 extends over 13 amino acids. V was clipped by 7 bases and J by 10 bases; unmatched bases: 5. For the CDR3, the DNA is TGTGCCAGCAAAGTAGGACTAGCGGGAGAGCAGTTCTTC. Amino acids: CASKVGLAGEQFF.

As for this clonotype: This may be a read error, as it is one base from a much larger clone. V and J are TRBV7-2 and TRBJ2-1; 9 positions match TRBD2. This CDR3 is built from 16 residues. CDR1 and CDR2 (germline): SGHTA, FQGNSA. The ends lost 1 base at V and 5 bases at J; junction bases unmatched: 6. In nucleotides, the CDR3 is TGTGCCAGCAGCTTAGTTTCTAGCGGGATCCACAATGAGCAGTTCTTC. Its protein product is CASSLVSSGIHNEQFF.

This clonotype showed up many times. The chain uses TRBV20-1 and TRBJ2-5; D is possibly TRBD2 (5 bases). V was cut by 3 bases and J by 5 bases, with 13 bases left in between. The germline V gene encodes CDR1 DFQATT and CDR2 SNEGSKA (reference sequence). There are 13 residues in the CDR3. In nucleotides, the CDR3 is TGCAGTGCTAGGAAGGGAGATTGGGAGACCCAGTACTTC. Residues: CSARKGDWETQYF.

The V gene is TRBV14, the J gene TRBJ2-7, with 10 bases fitting TRBD2. Germline V gene data show CDR1 as SGHDN and CDR2 as FVKESK. J was trimmed by 5 bases and V by 0 bases; bases with no gene match: 4. The CDR3 loop spans 15 amino acids. CDR3 in amino acids: CASSQEVLAGNEQYF. The CDR3, as DNA: TGTGCCAGCAGCCAAGAGGTACTAGCGGGAAACGAGCAGTACTTC.

This clonotype was seen at least ten times. The V call is TRBV20-1, the J call TRBJ2-1; D gene ambiguous. The CDR3 runs 11 residues. CDR1 DFQATT and CDR2 SNEGSKA come from the germline V gene (reference sequence). Trimming stripped 6 bases from V and 6 bases from J, with 9 bases between. The CDR3, as DNA: TGCAGTGCCGCGCACGGCAATGAGCAGTTCTTC. Translation: CSAAHGNEQFF.

Remarks on this clonotype: Possible read error: a much larger clone is one base away. The chain has TRBV10-2 and TRBJ2-3; TRBD2 might be the D (6 bases). The CDR3 is 15 amino acids. V was shortened by 3 bases and J by 3 bases, with 13 bases between the two germline ends. The germline V gene encodes CDR1 WSHSY and CDR2 SAAADI. The CDR3 here is CASSDLGGGTDTQYF. The CDR3 coding sequence is TGCGCCAGCAGTGATCTCGGGGGAGGAACAGATACGCAGTATTTT.

There are many counts of this clonotype. J is TRBJ2-3 and V is TRBV20-1, with 13 bases fitting TRBD2. Germline V CDR1 and CDR2: DFQATT, SNEGSKA (reference sequence). The CDR3 runs to 15 residues. J lost 5 bases, V lost 6 bases, and 8 bases had no gene match. CDR3 sequence: CSAILAGGRVDTQYF. The CDR3 nucleotides are TGCAGTGCCATACTAGCGGGAGGGCGAGTAGATACGCAGTATTTT.

This clonotype occurred many times. CDR3 in DNA: TGTGCCAGCACCTCGGGACAGGGGCCCTACGAGCAGTACTTC. This codes for CASTSGQGPYEQYF. V gene TRBV27 combines with J gene TRBJ2-7; 10 bases are shared with TRBD1. CDR1 is MNHEY and CDR2 is SMNVEV in the germline V gene (reference sequence). The CDR3 covers 14 residues. J lost 2 bases, V lost 7 bases, and 5 bases had no gene match.

At least ten counts were recorded for this clonotype. The chain links TRBV25-1 to TRBJ2-7, with D perhaps TRBD2 (6 bases). The CDR3 has 11 residues. CDR1 is MGHDK, CDR2 SYGVNS, per germline. V lost 8 bases and J 6 bases, leaving 11 bases between the germline ends. CDR3 in amino acids: CASGGYGEQYF. CDR3 in DNA: TGTGCCAGCGGAGGGTACGGCGAGCAGTACTTC.